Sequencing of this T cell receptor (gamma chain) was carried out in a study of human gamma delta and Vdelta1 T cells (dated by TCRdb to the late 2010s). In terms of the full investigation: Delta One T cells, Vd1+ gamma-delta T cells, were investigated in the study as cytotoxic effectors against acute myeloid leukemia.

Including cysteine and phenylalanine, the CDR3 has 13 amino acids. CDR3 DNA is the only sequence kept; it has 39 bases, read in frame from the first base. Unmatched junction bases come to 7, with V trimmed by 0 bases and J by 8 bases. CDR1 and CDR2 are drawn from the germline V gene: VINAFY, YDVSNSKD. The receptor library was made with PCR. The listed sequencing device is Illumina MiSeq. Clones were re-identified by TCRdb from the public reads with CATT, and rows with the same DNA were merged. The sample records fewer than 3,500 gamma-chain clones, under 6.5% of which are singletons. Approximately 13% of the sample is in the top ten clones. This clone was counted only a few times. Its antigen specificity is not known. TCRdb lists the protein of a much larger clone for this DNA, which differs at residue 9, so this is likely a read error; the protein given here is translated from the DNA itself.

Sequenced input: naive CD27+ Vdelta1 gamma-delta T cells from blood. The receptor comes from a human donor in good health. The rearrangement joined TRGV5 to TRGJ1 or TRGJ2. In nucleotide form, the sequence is TGTGCCACCTGGGACAGGCCTCGGCATAAGAAACTCTTT. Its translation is CATWDRPRHKKLF.